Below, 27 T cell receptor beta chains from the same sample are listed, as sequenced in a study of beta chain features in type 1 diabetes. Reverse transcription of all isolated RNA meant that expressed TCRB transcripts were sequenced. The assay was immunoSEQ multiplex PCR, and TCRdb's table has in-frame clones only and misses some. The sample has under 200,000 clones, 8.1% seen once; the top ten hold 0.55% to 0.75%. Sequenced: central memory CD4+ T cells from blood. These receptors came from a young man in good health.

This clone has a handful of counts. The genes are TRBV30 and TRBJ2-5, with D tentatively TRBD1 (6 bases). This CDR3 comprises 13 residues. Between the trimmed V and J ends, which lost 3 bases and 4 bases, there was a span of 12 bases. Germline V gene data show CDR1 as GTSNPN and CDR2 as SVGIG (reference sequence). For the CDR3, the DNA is TGTGCCTGGAGACCACAGGGTCCAGAGACCCAGTACTTC. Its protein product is CAWRPQGPETQYF.

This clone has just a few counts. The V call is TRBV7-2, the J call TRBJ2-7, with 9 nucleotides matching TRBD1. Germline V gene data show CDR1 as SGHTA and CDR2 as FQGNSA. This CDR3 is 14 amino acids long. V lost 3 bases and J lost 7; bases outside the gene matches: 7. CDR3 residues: CASSFPGTGREQYF. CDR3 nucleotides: TGTGCCAGCAGCTTTCCGGGGACAGGGAGGGAGCAGTACTTC.

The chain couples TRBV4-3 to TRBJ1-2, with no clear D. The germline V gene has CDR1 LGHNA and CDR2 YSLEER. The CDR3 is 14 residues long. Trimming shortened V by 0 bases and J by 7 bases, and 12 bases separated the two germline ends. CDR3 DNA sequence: TGCGCCAGCAGCCAAGATCGGGGTCTGGGTGGCTACACCTTC. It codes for CASSQDRGLGGYTF.

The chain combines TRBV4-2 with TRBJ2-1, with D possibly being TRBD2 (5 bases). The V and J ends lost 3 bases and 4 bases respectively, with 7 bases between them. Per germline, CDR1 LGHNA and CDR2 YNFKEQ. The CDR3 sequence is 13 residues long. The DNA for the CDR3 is TGTGCCAGCAGCCAGGGAGCATACAATGAGCAGTTCTTC. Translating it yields CASSQGAYNEQFF.

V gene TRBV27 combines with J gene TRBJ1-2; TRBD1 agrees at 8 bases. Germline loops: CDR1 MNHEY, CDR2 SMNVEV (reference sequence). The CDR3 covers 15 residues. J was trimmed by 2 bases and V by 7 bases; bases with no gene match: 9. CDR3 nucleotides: TGTGCCAGCACCACTATAACAGGGGGGAACTATGGCTACACCTTC. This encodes CASTTITGGNYGYTF.

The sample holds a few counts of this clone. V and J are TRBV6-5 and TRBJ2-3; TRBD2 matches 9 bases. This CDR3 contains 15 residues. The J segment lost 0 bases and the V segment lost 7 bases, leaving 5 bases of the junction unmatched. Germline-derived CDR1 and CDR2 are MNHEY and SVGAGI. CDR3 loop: CASTRLAASTDTQYF. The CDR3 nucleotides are TGTGCCAGCACCCGACTAGCGGCTAGCACAGATACGCAGTATTTT.

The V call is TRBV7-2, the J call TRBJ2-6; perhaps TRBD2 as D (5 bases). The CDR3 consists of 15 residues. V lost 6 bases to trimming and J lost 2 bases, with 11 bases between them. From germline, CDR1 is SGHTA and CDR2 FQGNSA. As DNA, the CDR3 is TGTGCCAGCAGTCCACTCGGGGCTGGGGCCAACGTCCTGACTTTC. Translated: CASSPLGAGANVLTF.

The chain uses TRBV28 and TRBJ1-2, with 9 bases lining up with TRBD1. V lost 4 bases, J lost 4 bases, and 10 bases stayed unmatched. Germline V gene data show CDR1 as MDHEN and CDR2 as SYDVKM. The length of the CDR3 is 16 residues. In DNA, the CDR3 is TGTGCCAGCAGTTCCCCTCGGGACAGGGCGACCTATGGCTACACCTTC. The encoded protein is CASSSPRDRATYGYTF.

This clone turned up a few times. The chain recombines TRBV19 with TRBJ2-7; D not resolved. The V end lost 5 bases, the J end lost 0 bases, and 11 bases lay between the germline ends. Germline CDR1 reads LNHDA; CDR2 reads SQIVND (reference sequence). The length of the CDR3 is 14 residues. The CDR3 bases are TGTGCCAGTAGTCGCGGCCAGAGCTCCTACGAGCAGTACTTC. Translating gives CASSRGQSSYEQYF.

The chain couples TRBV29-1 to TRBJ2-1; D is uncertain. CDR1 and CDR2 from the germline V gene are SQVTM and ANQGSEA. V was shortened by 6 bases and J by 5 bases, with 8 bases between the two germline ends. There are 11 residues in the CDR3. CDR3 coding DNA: TGCAGCGTCAGGCCGAACAATGAGCAGTTCTTC. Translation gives CSVRPNNEQFF.

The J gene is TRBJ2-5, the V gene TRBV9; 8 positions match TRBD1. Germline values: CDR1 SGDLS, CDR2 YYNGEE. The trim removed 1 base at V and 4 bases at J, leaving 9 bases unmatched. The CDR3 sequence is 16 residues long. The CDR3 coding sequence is TGTGCCAGCAGCGTATCCGCGCGACAGGGGTTAGAGACCCAGTACTTC. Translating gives CASSVSARQGLETQYF.

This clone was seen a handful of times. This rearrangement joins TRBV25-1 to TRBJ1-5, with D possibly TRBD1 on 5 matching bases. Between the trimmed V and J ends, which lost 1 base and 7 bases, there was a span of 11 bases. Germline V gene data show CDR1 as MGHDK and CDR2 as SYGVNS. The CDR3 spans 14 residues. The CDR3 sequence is CASSESQGRQPQHF. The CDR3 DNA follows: TGTGCCAGCAGTGAATCGCAGGGCAGGCAGCCCCAGCATTTT.

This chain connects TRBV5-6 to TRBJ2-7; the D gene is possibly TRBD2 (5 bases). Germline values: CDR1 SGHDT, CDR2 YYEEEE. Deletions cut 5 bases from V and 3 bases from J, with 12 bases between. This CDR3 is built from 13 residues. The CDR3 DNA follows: TGTGCCAGCAGTGTCGGGATCCTCTACGAGCAGTACTTC. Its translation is CASSVGILYEQYF.

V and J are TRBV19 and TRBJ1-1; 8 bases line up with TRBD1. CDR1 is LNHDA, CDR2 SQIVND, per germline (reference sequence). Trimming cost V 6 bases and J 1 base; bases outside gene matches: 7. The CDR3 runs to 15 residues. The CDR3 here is CASRRTGYANTEAFF. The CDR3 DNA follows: TGTGCCAGTAGAAGGACAGGGTACGCGAACACTGAAGCTTTCTTT.

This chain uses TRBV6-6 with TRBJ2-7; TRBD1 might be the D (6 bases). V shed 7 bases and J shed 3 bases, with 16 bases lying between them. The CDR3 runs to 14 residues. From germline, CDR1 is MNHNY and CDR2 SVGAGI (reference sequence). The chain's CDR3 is CASMPQGLDYEQYF. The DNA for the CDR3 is TGTGCCAGCATGCCCCAGGGGTTAGACTACGAGCAGTACTTC.

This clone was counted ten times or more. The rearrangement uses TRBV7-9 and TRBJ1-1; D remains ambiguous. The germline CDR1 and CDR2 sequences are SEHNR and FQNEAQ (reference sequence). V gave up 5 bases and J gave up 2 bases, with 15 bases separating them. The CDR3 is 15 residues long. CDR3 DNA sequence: TGTGCCAGCAGCCCCAAACAGAGACTAAACACTGAAGCTTTCTTT. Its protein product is CASSPKQRLNTEAFF.

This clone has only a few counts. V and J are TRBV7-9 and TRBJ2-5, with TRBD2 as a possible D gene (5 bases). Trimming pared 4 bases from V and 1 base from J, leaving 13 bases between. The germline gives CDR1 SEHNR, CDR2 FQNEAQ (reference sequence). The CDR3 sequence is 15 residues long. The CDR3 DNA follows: TGTGCCAGCAGCTCGTATTCGGGGTTCCAAGAGACCCAGTACTTC. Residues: CASSSYSGFQETQYF.

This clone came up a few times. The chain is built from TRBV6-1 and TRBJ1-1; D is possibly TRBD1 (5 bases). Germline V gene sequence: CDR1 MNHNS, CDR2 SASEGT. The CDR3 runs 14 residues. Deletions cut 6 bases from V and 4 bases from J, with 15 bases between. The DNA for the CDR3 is TGTGCCAGCAGGGAATGGGGGGAGAGCACTGAAGCTTTCTTT. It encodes CASREWGESTEAFF.

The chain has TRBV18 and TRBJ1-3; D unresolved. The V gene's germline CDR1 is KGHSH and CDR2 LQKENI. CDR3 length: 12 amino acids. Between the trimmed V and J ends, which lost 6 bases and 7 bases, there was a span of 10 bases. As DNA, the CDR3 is TGTGCCAGCTCCCGGTACCCCAACACCATATATTTT. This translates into CASSRYPNTIYF.

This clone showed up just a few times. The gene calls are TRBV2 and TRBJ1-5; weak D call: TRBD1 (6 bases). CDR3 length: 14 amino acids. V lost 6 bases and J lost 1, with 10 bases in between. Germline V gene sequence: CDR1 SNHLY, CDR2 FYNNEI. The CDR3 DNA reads TGTGCCAGCAGCTGGCAGGGGAGCAATCAGCCCCAGCATTTT. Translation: CASSWQGSNQPQHF.

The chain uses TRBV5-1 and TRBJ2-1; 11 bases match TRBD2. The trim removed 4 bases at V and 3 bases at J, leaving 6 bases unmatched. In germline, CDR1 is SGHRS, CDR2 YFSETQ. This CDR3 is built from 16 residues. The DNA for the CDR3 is TGCGCCAGCAGCAAAACAACTAGCGGGAGCTACAATGAGCAGTTCTTC. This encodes CASSKTTSGSYNEQFF.

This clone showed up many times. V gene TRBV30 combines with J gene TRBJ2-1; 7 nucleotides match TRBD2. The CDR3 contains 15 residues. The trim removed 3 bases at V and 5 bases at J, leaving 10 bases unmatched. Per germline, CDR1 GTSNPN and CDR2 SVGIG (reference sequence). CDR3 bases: TGTGCCTGGAGCCGCGGGGGTAACGGCGACAATGAGCAGTTCTTC. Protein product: CAWSRGGNGDNEQFF.

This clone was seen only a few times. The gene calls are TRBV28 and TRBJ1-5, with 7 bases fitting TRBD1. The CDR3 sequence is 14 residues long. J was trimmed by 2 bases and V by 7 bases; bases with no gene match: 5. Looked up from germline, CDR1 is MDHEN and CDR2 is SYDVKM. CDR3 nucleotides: TGTGCCAGCACTAGTACAGGGGGCAATCAGCCCCAGCATTTT. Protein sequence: CASTSTGGNQPQHF.

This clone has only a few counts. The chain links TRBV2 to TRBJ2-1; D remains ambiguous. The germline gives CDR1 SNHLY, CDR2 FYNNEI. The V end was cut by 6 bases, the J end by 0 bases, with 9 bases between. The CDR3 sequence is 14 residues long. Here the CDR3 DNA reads TGTGCCAGCAGGGTGTCGAGCTCCTACAATGAGCAGTTCTTC. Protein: CASRVSSSYNEQFF.

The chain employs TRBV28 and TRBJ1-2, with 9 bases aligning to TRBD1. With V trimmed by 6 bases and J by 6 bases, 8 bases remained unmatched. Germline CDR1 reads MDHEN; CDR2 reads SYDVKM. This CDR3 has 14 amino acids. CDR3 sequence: CASSNPGTGNGYTF. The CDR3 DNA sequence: TGTGCCAGCAGCAACCCCGGGACAGGGAATGGCTACACCTTC.

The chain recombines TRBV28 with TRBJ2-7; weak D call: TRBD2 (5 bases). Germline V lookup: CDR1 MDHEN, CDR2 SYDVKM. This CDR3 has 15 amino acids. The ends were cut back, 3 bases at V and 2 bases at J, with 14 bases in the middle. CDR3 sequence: CASSFPGLSTYEQYF. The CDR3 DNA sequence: TGTGCCAGCAGTTTCCCCGGACTCAGCACCTACGAGCAGTACTTC.

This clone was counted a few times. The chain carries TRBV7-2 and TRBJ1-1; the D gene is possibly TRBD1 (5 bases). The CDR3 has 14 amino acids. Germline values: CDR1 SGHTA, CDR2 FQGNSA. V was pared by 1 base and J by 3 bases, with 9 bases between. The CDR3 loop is CASSLVWGDTEAFF. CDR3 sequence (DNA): TGTGCCAGCAGCTTAGTATGGGGGGACACTGAAGCTTTCTTT.